The 11 T cell receptor beta chains below come from one sample, sequenced in a study of blood T cell repertoires in COVID-19. TCRdb keeps only in-frame clones here, not all; method: immunoSEQ multiplex PCR. The sample yields about 160,000 clones, roughly 85% seen once. Sequencing was carried out using peripheral blood. The receptors originated from a human donor with acute or convalescent COVID-19. The donor label of this sample is uncertain.

This clone was found once. The chain employs TRBV5-4 and TRBJ1-4; weak D call: TRBD1 (6 bases). This CDR3 is 16 amino acids long. The germline V gene has CDR1 SGHNT and CDR2 YYREEE (reference sequence). V was pared by 3 bases and J by 4 bases, with 16 bases between. CDR3 sequence reads: CASSSIGGQSNEKLFF. CDR3 in DNA: TGTGCCAGCAGCTCAATCGGGGGGCAGAGTAATGAAAAACTGTTTTTT.

This chain links TRBV4-1 with TRBJ1-1; D may be TRBD1 (6 bases). This CDR3 is 15 amino acids long. Trimming pared 2 bases from V and 1 base from J, leaving 11 bases between. The V gene's germline CDR1 is MGHRA and CDR2 YSYEKL. CDR3 coding DNA: TGCGCCAGCAGCCAATTAACACAGGGGAACACTGAAGCTTTCTTT. It yields the protein CASSQLTQGNTEAFF.

The CDR3 spells CASRRPDRGGNTIYF. In nucleotides, the CDR3 is TGTGCCAGCAGGAGACCTGACAGGGGCGGAAACACCATATATTTT. V is TRBV6-6 and J is TRBJ1-3; TRBD1 matches at 8 bases. The CDR3 is 15 amino acids. The V and J ends lost 6 bases and 4 bases, in that order; junction bases with no gene match: 8. Germline V lookup: CDR1 MNHNY, CDR2 SVGAGI (reference sequence).

The chain carries TRBV6-2 or TRBV6-3 and TRBJ2-7; 11 bases fit TRBD2. V dropped 2 bases and J dropped 1; count of bases not matched to a gene: 1. From germline, CDR1 is MNHEY and CDR2 SVGEGT. CDR3 size: 15 residues. CDR3 loop: CASSYLAGGSYEQYF. The DNA for the CDR3 is TGTGCCAGCAGTTACCTAGCGGGGGGATCCTACGAGCAGTACTTC.

The V call is TRBV12-3 or TRBV12-4, the J call TRBJ2-1; TRBD2 agrees at 7 bases. The CDR3 consists of 13 residues. Germline trimming cut 7 bases from V and 4 bases from J; bases unmatched to any gene: 4. CDR3 amino acids: CASTLGGYNEQFF. The CDR3 DNA reads as TGTGCCAGCACCTTGGGGGGGTACAATGAGCAGTTCTTC.

The V gene is TRBV28, the J gene TRBJ1-1; TRBD1 aligns across 7 bases. The length of the CDR3 is 14 residues. J lost 6 bases, V lost 4 bases, and 8 bases had no gene match. CDR1 is MDHEN and CDR2 is SYDVKM in the germline V gene. The CDR3 loop is CASSSPGGRPEAFF. The CDR3 DNA reads TGTGCCAGCAGTTCCCCAGGGGGTCGACCTGAAGCTTTCTTT. Full variable domain (remainder filled in from reference TRBV28 and TRBJ1-1): DVKVTQSSRYLVKRTGEKVFLECVQDMDHENMFWYRQDPGLGLRLIYFSYDVKMKEKGDIPEGYSVSREKKERFSLILESASTNQTSMYLCASSSPGGRPEAFFGQGTRLTVV.

The chain joins TRBV27 to TRBJ1-4; TRBD1 agrees at 8 bases. This CDR3 has 15 amino acids. The germline V gene has CDR1 MNHEY and CDR2 SMNVEV (reference sequence). With V trimmed by 7 bases and J by 8 bases, 12 bases remained unmatched. CDR3 in amino acids: CASKPMTGVGEKLFF. The DNA of the CDR3 is TGTGCCAGCAAGCCAATGACAGGGGTGGGCGAAAAACTGTTTTTT.

This chain joins TRBV4-1 and TRBJ2-3; 9 bases line up with TRBD2. The CDR3 spans 17 residues. Germline values: CDR1 MGHRA, CDR2 YSYEKL. The ends lost 1 base at V and 2 bases at J; junction bases unmatched: 7. The CDR3: CASSQVGLAGTTDTQYF. The CDR3 nucleotides are TGCGCCAGCAGCCAAGTAGGGCTAGCGGGGACCACAGATACGCAGTATTTT.

This chain uses TRBV20-1 with TRBJ2-5; 9 bases are shared with TRBD2. CDR1 and CDR2 from the germline V gene are DFQATT and SNEGSKA (reference sequence). V shed 3 bases and J 5 bases; nucleotides not matched to a gene: 10. This CDR3 spans 15 amino acids. This CDR3 reads CSASGASGVTETQYF. The CDR3 DNA follows: TGCAGTGCTAGTGGGGCTAGCGGGGTAACGGAGACCCAGTACTTC.

This chain connects TRBV15 to TRBJ2-3, with 7 bases identical to TRBD1. The CDR3 loop spans 15 amino acids. V lost 0 bases to trimming and J lost 1 base; unmatched junction nucleotides: 1. From germline, CDR1 is LNHNV and CDR2 YYDKDF (reference sequence). In DNA form, the CDR3 reads TGTGCCACCAGCAGAGATACAGGGGGCACAGATACGCAGTATTTT. Its protein is CATSRDTGGTDTQYF.

V gene TRBV6-5 combines with J gene TRBJ2-7; 7 positions match TRBD2. The V gene end was trimmed by 9 bases and the J gene end by 4 bases; junction bases not matched to a gene: 12. CDR3 length equals 14 residues. CDR1 is MNHEY, CDR2 SVGAGI, per germline. For the CDR3, the DNA is TGTGCCAGTTTATACGGCCAGGGAGGGTACGAGCAGTACTTC. Encoded protein: CASLYGQGGYEQYF.